This entry describes one T cell receptor (beta chain). V lost 1 base, J lost 1 base, and 14 bases lay in between. The V gene's germline CDR1 is SGHDN and CDR2 FVKESK. This CDR3 contains 16 residues. These data originate in a study of blood T cell repertoires in COVID-19. Authors' processing steps: Nucleated cell counts were estimated from reference gene primer amplification. The protocol was immunoSEQ multiplex PCR, while the TCRdb copy is restricted to in-frame clones and leaves out a portion. The V and J calls and the clone size are those of that table, but D and trimming were determined from the DNA. The sample contains 95,000 to 150,000 clones, around 89% of which appear only once.

Sequencing used peripheral blood. The chain joins TRBV14 to TRBJ2-7; D call uncertain. The origin of this receptor is a woman aged 55-69 years with COVID-19, enrolled during active disease. For the CDR3, the DNA is TGTGCCAGCAGCCAAGGGGCAGGCCGACGTTCCTACGAGCAGTACTTC. Protein product: CASSQGAGRRSYEQYF. Looking up the rest from reference TRBV14 and TRBJ2-7 gives the full variable domain: EAGVTQFPSHSVIEKGQTVTLRCDPISGHDNLYWYRRVMGKEIKFLLHFVKESKQDESGMPNNRFLAERTGGTYSTLKVQPAELEDSGVYFCASSQGAGRRSYEQYFGPGTRLTVT.